The 32 T cell receptor beta chains reported below all come from one sample, sequenced in a study of blood T cell repertoires in COVID-19. The table came from immunoSEQ multiplex PCR; TCRdb's copy has only in-frame clones and leaves some out. The profile shows 100,000 or so clones, more than 65% of them singletons. The sequencing sample was made of peripheral blood. These receptors were taken from an older woman with acute or convalescent COVID-19.

In DNA form, the CDR3 reads TGTGCCAGCAGTTTCCGGGGTAGTGGCTACACCTTC. Its protein product is CASSFRGSGYTF. The chain joins TRBV12-3 or TRBV12-4 to TRBJ1-2; D is undetermined. V was clipped by 3 bases and J by 7 bases, with 9 bases between them. The CDR3 is made up of 12 amino acids.

The V gene is TRBV2, the J gene TRBJ1-2, with 8 bases aligning to TRBD1. This CDR3 comprises 19 residues. Germline CDR1 SNHLY, CDR2 FYNNEI. The V and J ends lost 4 bases and 8 bases, in that order; junction bases with no gene match: 24. The CDR3 reads CASSAYPLWTGRSPSGYTF. The CDR3 DNA is TGTGCCAGCAGTGCTTATCCTCTATGGACAGGGAGGTCCCCAAGCGGCTACACCTTC.

The chain links TRBV5-4 to TRBJ2-5; possibly TRBD2 for D (6 bases). Germline V gives CDR1 SGHNT, CDR2 YYREEE (reference sequence). V was cut by 2 bases and J by 2 bases, with 10 bases left in between. The CDR3 has 14 amino acids. The CDR3 reads CASSLGGVQETQYF. In DNA form, the CDR3 reads TGTGCCAGCAGCTTAGGCGGGGTTCAAGAGACCCAGTACTTC.

The genes are TRBV20-1 and TRBJ1-1; D is undetermined. From germline, CDR1 is DFQATT and CDR2 SNEGSKA (reference sequence). Between the trimmed V and J ends, which lost 6 bases and 3 bases, there was a span of 5 bases. The CDR3 covers 10 residues. The CDR3 loop is CSAPDTEAFF. The CDR3 DNA is TGCAGTGCCCCGGACACTGAAGCTTTCTTT.

This clone was seen a single time. The V gene is TRBV5-1, the J gene TRBJ2-7; TRBD1 agrees at 9 bases. The germline V gene has CDR1 SGHRS and CDR2 YFSETQ. V trimming: 0 bases; J trimming: 4 bases; junction bases outside the gene matches: 5. The CDR3 sequence is 15 residues long. CDR3 protein: CASSLEQGAKYEQYF. As DNA, the CDR3 is TGCGCCAGCAGCTTGGAACAGGGGGCCAAATACGAGCAGTACTTC.

J is TRBJ2-1 and V is TRBV5-6, with 9 bases that match TRBD2. CDR3 size: 16 residues. With 4 bases clipped from V and 8 bases from J, the junction kept 13 bases outside the gene matches. CDR1 is SGHDT, CDR2 YYEEEE, per germline. CDR3 in amino acids: CASSARRSAGGHEQFF. DNA of the CDR3: TGTGCCAGCAGCGCGCGACGATCAGCGGGGGGTCATGAGCAGTTCTTC.

The gene calls are TRBV10-2 and TRBJ1-6; no clear D gene. The CDR3 extends over 12 amino acids. Trimming stripped 7 bases from V and 5 bases from J, with 6 bases between. Germline CDR1 WSHSY, CDR2 SAAADI. The CDR3 protein is CASNRNNSPLHF. CDR3 DNA sequence: TGCGCCAGCAACAGAAATAATTCACCCCTCCACTTT.

Regarding this clone: Distinct nucleotide sequences in the sample also encode this CDR3. The chain couples TRBV30 to TRBJ1-2; no reliable D call. This CDR3 is 11 amino acids long. Germline V gives CDR1 GTSNPN, CDR2 SVGIG (reference sequence). V gave up 5 bases and J gave up 6 bases, with 10 bases separating them. As DNA, the CDR3 is TGTGCCTGGTCAGTCTTGGATGGCTACACCTTC. Encoded protein: CAWSVLDGYTF.

The chain is built from TRBV7-9 and TRBJ1-2, with 7 bases that match TRBD1. With V trimmed by 5 bases and J by 4 bases, 7 bases remained unmatched. Germline assignment: CDR1 SEHNR and CDR2 FQNEAQ (reference sequence). The CDR3 loop spans 14 amino acids. The CDR3 coding sequence is TGTGCCAGCAGCCCCAGGGGGGCAGTCTATGGCTACACCTTC. It codes for CASSPRGAVYGYTF.

This clone was picked up one time. The chain uses TRBV7-6 and TRBJ2-1; 8 nucleotides align to TRBD1. The CDR3 covers 16 residues. Unmatched junction bases numbered 12, after V lost 5 bases and J lost 6 bases. Germline V CDR1 and CDR2: SGHVS, FNYEAQ. Written as DNA, the CDR3 is TGTGCCAGCAGCCCCCCTGGGCAGGGGGCGCGCAATGAGCAGTTCTTC. Encoded protein: CASSPPGQGARNEQFF.

This clone has a handful of counts. The chain recombines TRBV2 with TRBJ2-7; 8 bases map to TRBD1. The CDR3 spans 13 residues. The germline CDR1 and CDR2 sequences are SNHLY and FYNNEI. The V gene end was trimmed by 4 bases and the J gene end by 4 bases; junction bases not matched to a gene: 3. The CDR3 protein is CASSGTGSYEQYV. The CDR3 nucleotides are TGTGCCAGCAGTGGGACAGGGAGTTACGAGCAGTACGTC.

This sequence joins TRBV16 and TRBJ1-4; no clear D gene. Trimming cost V 0 bases and J 8 bases, with 10 bases left between them. The CDR3 loop spans 14 amino acids. The germline V gene has CDR1 KGHSY and CDR2 FQNENV. CDR3 DNA sequence: TGTGCCAGCAGCCAATCTTTTGGTGGCGAAAAACTGTTTTTT. Its protein is CASSQSFGGEKLFF. Filled out from reference TRBV16 and TRBJ1-4, the complete variable domain reads GEEVAQTPKHLVRGEGQKAKLYCAPIKGHSYVFWYQQVLKNEFKFLISFQNENVFDETGMPKERFSAKCLPNSPCSLEIQATKLEDSAVYFCASSQSFGGEKLFFGSGTQLSVL.

The chain has TRBV3-1 (or the pseudogene TRBV3-2) and TRBJ1-1; D might be TRBD1 (6 bases). The germline V gene has CDR1 LGHDT and CDR2 YNNKEL (reference sequence). Trimming left V 2 bases short and J 4 bases short, with 11 bases between. CDR3 size: 14 residues. The CDR3 DNA sequence: TGTGCCAGCAGCCAAAACAGGGCTGGCACTGAAGCTTTCTTT. The encoded protein is CASSQNRAGTEAFF.

The chain has TRBV24-1 and TRBJ2-2; TRBD1 aligns across 8 bases. The CDR3 extends over 16 amino acids. The ends lost 3 bases at V and 5 bases at J; junction bases unmatched: 7. The V gene's germline CDR1 is KGHDR and CDR2 SFDVKD. This chain's CDR3 is CATSDPGQGQTGELFF. The DNA for the CDR3 is TGTGCCACCAGTGATCCCGGACAGGGCCAGACCGGGGAGCTGTTTTTT.

This clone was found once. CDR3 in amino acids: CAWTRGGGNQPQHF. The CDR3 DNA reads as TGTGCCTGGACACGAGGGGGGGGAAATCAGCCCCAGCATTTT. The chain has TRBV30 and TRBJ1-5; D possibly corresponds to TRBD1 (6 bases). Trimming stripped 4 bases from V and 4 bases from J, with 14 bases between. Per the germline V gene, CDR1 is GTSNPN and CDR2 is SVGIG (reference sequence). This CDR3 spans 14 amino acids.

DNA for the CDR3: TGCGCCAGCAGTGCCGGGGTGAGCTCCTACGAGCAGTACTTC. Translated, it gives CASSAGVSSYEQYF. This chain links TRBV10-2 with TRBJ2-7, with a tentative D call TRBD2 (5 bases). The CDR3 length is 14 residues. The germline V gene has CDR1 WSHSY and CDR2 SAAADI. Trimming took off 4 bases at V and 0 bases at J, with 10 bases between the two ends.

The rearrangement joins TRBV6-5 to TRBJ1-1; D is perhaps TRBD1 (6 bases). CDR3 length: 14 residues. Trimming cost V 6 bases and J 1 base, with 12 bases left between them. Germline CDR1 is MNHEY and CDR2 is SVGAGI. CDR3 region: CASRGAGQNTEAFF. The CDR3 DNA follows: TGTGCCAGCAGGGGGGCGGGCCAGAACACTGAAGCTTTCTTT.

This chain joins TRBV7-3 and TRBJ1-5; 7 bases are a match to TRBD1. Germline loops: CDR1 SGHTA, CDR2 FQGTGA. This CDR3 is 17 amino acids long. With 5 bases clipped from V and 4 bases from J, the junction kept 14 bases outside the gene matches. In DNA form, the CDR3 reads TGTGCCAGCAGCCCTTCCCGTGGGCAGGGGGTTAATCAGCCCCAGCATTTT. Its protein is CASSPSRGQGVNQPQHF.

The chain links TRBV6-6 to TRBJ1-1; D is possibly TRBD1 (5 bases). Per germline, CDR1 MNHNY and CDR2 SVGAGI (reference sequence). This CDR3 has 14 residues. The V and J ends lost 5 bases and 3 bases respectively, with 13 bases between them. The CDR3 spells CASSAVEGDTEAFF. The DNA for the CDR3 is TGTGCCAGCAGTGCTGTGGAAGGGGACACTGAAGCTTTCTTT.

This chain links TRBV12-3 or TRBV12-4 with TRBJ2-1; D gene uncertain. This CDR3 contains 11 residues. V shed 3 bases and J shed 7 bases, with 4 bases lying between them. The CDR3 here is CASSFMNEQFF. CDR3 nucleotide sequence: TGTGCCAGCAGTTTTATGAATGAGCAGTTCTTC.

The V call is TRBV7-8, the J call TRBJ1-2; 7 bases agree with TRBD1. The CDR3 has 12 amino acids. CDR1 is SGHVS, CDR2 FQNEAQ, per germline. The V gene end was trimmed by 5 bases and the J gene end by 7 bases; junction bases not matched to a gene: 4. Written as DNA, the CDR3 is TGTGCCAGCAGCCCGACAGGGAGTGGCTACACCTTC. Amino acid sequence: CASSPTGSGYTF.

V usage is TRBV9 and J usage is TRBJ1-3; D gene ambiguous. Trimming took off 3 bases at V and 4 bases at J, with 14 bases between the two ends. CDR3 size: 15 residues. From germline, CDR1 is SGDLS and CDR2 YYNGEE. CDR3 region: CASSGIGSSGNTIYF. CDR3 in DNA: TGTGCCAGCAGCGGAATTGGTAGTTCGGGAAACACCATATATTTT. Filled out from reference TRBV9 and TRBJ1-3, the complete variable domain reads DSGVTQTPKHLITATGQRVTLRCSPRSGDLSVYWYQQSLDQGLQFLIQYYNGEERAKGNILERFSAQQFPDLHSELNLSSLELGDSALYFCASSGIGSSGNTIYFGEGSWLTVV.

The chain combines TRBV27 with TRBJ2-7; D may be TRBD1 (7 bases). The germline V gene encodes CDR1 MNHEY and CDR2 SMNVEV (reference sequence). CDR3 size: 15 residues. V lost 2 bases and J 2 bases, leaving 13 bases between the germline ends. Here the CDR3 reads CASSLRAGGPYEQYV. CDR3 sequence (DNA): TGTGCCAGCAGTTTAAGGGCAGGGGGGCCCTACGAGCAGTACGTC.

This clone was recorded only once. The chain couples TRBV7-3 to TRBJ2-3, with D perhaps TRBD2 (5 bases). Trimming took 5 bases from V and 1 from J, leaving 10 bases between them. Looked up from germline, CDR1 is SGHTA and CDR2 is FQGTGA. This CDR3 comprises 14 residues. CDR3 sequence reads: CASSRNGGTDTQYF. CDR3 sequence (DNA): TGTGCCAGCAGCCGAAACGGGGGCACAGATACGCAGTATTTT.

This chain uses TRBV18 with TRBJ1-1; 8 nucleotides match TRBD1. V lost 3 bases, J lost 0 bases, and 3 bases stayed unmatched. The germline V gene encodes CDR1 KGHSH and CDR2 LQKENI. The CDR3 loop spans 15 amino acids. The CDR3 here is CASSPVRGLNTEAFF. CDR3 DNA sequence: TGTGCCAGCTCACCCGTCAGGGGGCTGAACACTGAAGCTTTCTTT.

This chain links TRBV4-2 with TRBJ2-2; 11 bases are shared with TRBD1. CDR1 and CDR2 (germline): LGHNA, YNFKEQ. CDR3 length: 16 amino acids. Unmatched junction bases numbered 4, after V lost 1 base and J lost 6 bases. CDR3 residues: CASSQAGTGGAGELFF. CDR3 sequence (DNA): TGTGCCAGCAGCCAAGCCGGGACAGGGGGGGCCGGGGAGCTGTTTTTT.

This clone was seen a few times. The same CDR3 is also encoded by other DNA sequences in this sample. The gene calls are TRBV7-2 and TRBJ1-4; 7 positions match TRBD1. After removal of 4 bases from V and 0 bases from J, the junction contained 2 bases not matched to a gene. Germline values: CDR1 SGHTA, CDR2 FQGNSA. The CDR3 totals 15 residues. For the CDR3, the DNA is TGTGCCAGCAGCTCCCAGGGGGCAACTAATGAAAAACTGTTTTTT. Its protein product is CASSSQGATNEKLFF. The whole variable domain, filled in from reference TRBV7-2 and TRBJ1-4, reads GAGVSQSPSNKVTEKGKDVELRCDPISGHTALYWYRQSLGQGLEFLIYFQGNSAPDKSGLPSDRFSAERTGGSVSTLTIQRTQQEDSAVYLCASSSQGATNEKLFFGSGTQLSVL.

This chain uses TRBV25-1 with TRBJ2-7; perhaps TRBD2 as D (6 bases). V was shortened by 2 bases and J by 3 bases, with 14 bases between the two germline ends. This CDR3 has 15 residues. Germline CDR1 is MGHDK and CDR2 is SYGVNS. CDR3 sequence (DNA): TGTGCCAGCAGTGAAGGAGGGCGGTTCTTCTACGAGCAGTACGTC. This codes for CASSEGGRFFYEQYV.

In this sample, this clone turned up a few times. The chain joins TRBV10-2 to TRBJ1-2, with 9 bases that match TRBD1. The CDR3 runs to 15 residues. V lost 3 bases to trimming and J lost 2 bases; unmatched junction nucleotides: 4. Germline CDR1 and CDR2: WSHSY and SAAADI. CDR3 in DNA: TGCGCCAGCAGTGAACAGGGGGCCCAAAACTATGGCTACACCTTC. Protein product: CASSEQGAQNYGYTF.

CDR3 protein: CASSLAPLSSGQETQYF. The CDR3 DNA sequence: TGCGCCAGCAGCTTGGCTCCTCTCAGTAGCGGCCAAGAGACCCAGTACTTC. The chain carries TRBV5-1 and TRBJ2-5; tentatively, D is TRBD2 (6 bases). Germline CDR1 SGHRS, CDR2 YFSETQ. V shed 0 bases and J shed 1 base, with 16 bases lying between them. There are 17 residues in the CDR3.

The rearrangement joins TRBV2 to TRBJ2-3, with TRBD2 matching 7 bases. The CDR3 sequence is 14 residues long. The germline gives CDR1 SNHLY, CDR2 FYNNEI. J gave up 5 bases and V 6 bases, and 8 bases lay outside the gene matches. CDR3 in DNA: TGTGCCAGCAGGGATCCGGGACTAAAAGATACGCAGTATTTT. This translates into CASRDPGLKDTQYF. Using reference TRBV2 and TRBJ2-3 for the parts outside the CDR3, the full variable domain is EPEVTQTPSHQVTQMGQEVILRCVPISNHLYFYWYRQILGQKVEFLVSFYNNEISEKSEIFDDQFSVERPDGSNFTLKIRSTKLEDSAMYFCASRDPGLKDTQYFGPGTRLTVL.

The table lists this clone with a few counts. The V call is TRBV3-1 (or the pseudogene TRBV3-2), the J call TRBJ2-2; D may be TRBD2 (6 bases). The CDR3 runs 16 residues. Trimming shortened V by 2 bases and J by 4 bases, and 14 bases separated the two germline ends. Germline V gene lookup returns CDR1 LGHDT and CDR2 YNNKEL (reference sequence). CDR3 amino acids: CASSQPGTWGTGELFF. CDR3 DNA: TGTGCCAGCAGCCAACCCGGGACTTGGGGCACCGGGGAGCTGTTTTTT.